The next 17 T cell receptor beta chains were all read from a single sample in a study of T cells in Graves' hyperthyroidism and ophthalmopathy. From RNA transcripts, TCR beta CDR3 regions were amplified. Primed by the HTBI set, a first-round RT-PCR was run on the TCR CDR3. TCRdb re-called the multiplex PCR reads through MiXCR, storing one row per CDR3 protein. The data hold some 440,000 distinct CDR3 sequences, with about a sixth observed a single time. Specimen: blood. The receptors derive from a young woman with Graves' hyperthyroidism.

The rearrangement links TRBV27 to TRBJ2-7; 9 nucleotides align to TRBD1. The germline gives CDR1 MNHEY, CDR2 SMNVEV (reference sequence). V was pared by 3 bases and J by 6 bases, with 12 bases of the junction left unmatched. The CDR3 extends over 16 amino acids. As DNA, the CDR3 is TGTGCCAGCAGTTTTAATCCACAGGGGGCGAAGGGCGAGCAGTACTTC. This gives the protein CASSFNPQGAKGEQYF.

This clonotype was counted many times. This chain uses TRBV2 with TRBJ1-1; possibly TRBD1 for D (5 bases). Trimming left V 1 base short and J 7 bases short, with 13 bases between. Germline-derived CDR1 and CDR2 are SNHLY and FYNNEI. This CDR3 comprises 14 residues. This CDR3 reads CASSEENRWSEAFF. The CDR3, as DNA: TGTGCCAGCAGTGAAGAAAACAGGTGGAGTGAAGCTTTCTTT. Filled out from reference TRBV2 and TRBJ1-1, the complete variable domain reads EPEVTQTPSHQVTQMGQEVILRCVPISNHLYFYWYRQILGQKVEFLVSFYNNEISEKSEIFDDQFSVERPDGSNFTLKIRSTKLEDSAMYFCASSEENRWSEAFFGQGTRLTVV.

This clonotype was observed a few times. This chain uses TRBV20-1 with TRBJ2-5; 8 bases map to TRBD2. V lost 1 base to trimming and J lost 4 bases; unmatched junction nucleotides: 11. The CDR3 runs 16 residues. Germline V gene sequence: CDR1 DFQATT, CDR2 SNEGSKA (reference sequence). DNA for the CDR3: TGCAGTGCTAGAGGAGCCAGCGGGACTAGTGGAGAGACCCAGTACTTC. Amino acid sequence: CSARGASGTSGETQYF.

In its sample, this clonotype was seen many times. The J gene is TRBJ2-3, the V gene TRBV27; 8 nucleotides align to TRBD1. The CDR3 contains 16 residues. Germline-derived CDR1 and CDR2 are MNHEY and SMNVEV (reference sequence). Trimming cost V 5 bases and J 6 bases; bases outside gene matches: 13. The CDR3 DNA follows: TGTGCCAGCAGTACCCCTAGGGACAGGCGAGGGGATACGCAGTATTTT. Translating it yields CASSTPRDRRGDTQYF.

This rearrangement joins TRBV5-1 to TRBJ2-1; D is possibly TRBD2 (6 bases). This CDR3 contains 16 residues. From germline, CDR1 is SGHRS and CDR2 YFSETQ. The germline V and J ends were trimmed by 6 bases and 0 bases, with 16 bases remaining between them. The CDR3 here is CASNDERAGSYNEQFF. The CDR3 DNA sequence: TGCGCCAGCAACGATGAGCGGGCGGGCTCCTACAATGAGCAGTTCTTC.

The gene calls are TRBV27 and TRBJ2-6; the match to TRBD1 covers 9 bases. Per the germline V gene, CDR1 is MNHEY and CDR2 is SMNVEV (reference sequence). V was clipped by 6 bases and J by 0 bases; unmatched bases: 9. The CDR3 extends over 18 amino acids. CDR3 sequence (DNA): TGTGCCAGCAGGCCTTGGGGACAGGGAGACTCTGGGGCCAACGTCCTGACTTTC. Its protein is CASRPWGQGDSGANVLTF.

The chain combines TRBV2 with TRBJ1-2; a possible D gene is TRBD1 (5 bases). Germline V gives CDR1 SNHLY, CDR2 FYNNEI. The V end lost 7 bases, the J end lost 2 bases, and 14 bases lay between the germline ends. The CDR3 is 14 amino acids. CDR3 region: CASIRPGSNYGYTF. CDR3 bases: TGTGCCAGCATCAGGCCAGGGTCAAACTATGGCTACACCTTC. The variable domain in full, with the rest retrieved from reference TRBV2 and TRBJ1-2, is EPEVTQTPSHQVTQMGQEVILRCVPISNHLYFYWYRQILGQKVEFLVSFYNNEISEKSEIFDDQFSVERPDGSNFTLKIRSTKLEDSAMYFCASIRPGSNYGYTFGSGTRLTVV.

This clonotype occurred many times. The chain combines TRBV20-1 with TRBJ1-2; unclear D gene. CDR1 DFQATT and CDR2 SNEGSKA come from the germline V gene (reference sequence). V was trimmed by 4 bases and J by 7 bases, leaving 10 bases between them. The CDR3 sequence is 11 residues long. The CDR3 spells CSANPGVGYTF. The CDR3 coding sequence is TGCAGTGCTAATCCAGGAGTTGGCTACACCTTC.

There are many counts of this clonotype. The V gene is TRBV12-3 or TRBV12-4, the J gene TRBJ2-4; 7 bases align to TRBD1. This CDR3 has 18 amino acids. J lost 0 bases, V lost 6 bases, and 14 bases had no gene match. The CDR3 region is CASSPTLQGPLAKNIQYF. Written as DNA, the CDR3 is TGTGCCAGCAGCCCGACCCTACAGGGGCCCCTAGCCAAAAACATTCAGTACTTC.

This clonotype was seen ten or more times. CDR3 sequence reads: CASSLGLAKETQYF. The CDR3 DNA follows: TGCGCCAGCAGCTTGGGACTAGCGAAAGAGACCCAGTACTTC. The chain couples TRBV5-1 to TRBJ2-5; 8 bases match TRBD2. The CDR3 has 14 residues. The ends lost 0 bases at V and 3 bases at J; junction bases unmatched: 1. Germline-derived CDR1 and CDR2 are SGHRS and YFSETQ.

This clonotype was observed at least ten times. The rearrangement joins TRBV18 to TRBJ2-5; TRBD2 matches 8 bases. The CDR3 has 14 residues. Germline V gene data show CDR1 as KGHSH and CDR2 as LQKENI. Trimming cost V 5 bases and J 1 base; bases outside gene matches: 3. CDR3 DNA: TGTGCCAGCTCAGCTAGCGGGCGCCAAGAGACCCAGTACTTC. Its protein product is CASSASGRQETQYF.

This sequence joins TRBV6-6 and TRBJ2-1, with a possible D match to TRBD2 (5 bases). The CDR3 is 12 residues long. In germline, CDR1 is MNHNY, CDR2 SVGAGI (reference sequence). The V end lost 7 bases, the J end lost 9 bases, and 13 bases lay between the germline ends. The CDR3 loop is CASKSGPREQFF. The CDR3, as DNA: TGTGCCAGCAAGAGCGGCCCCCGTGAGCAGTTCTTC.

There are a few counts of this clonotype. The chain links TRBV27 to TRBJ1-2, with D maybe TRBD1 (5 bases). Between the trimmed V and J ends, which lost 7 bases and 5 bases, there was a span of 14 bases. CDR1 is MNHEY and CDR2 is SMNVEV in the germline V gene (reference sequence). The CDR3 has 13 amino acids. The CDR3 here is CASTFNGAYGYTF. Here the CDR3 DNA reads TGTGCCAGCACTTTCAACGGGGCTTATGGCTACACCTTC.

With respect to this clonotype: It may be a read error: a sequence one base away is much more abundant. The CDR3 spells CASSRRSLGNTIYF. CDR3 nucleotide sequence: TGTGCCAGCAGCCGCCGGTCTCTCGGAAACACCATATATTTT. V and J are TRBV3-1 and TRBJ1-3, with D uncertain. This CDR3 region has 14 residues. CDR1 is LGHDT, CDR2 YNNKEL, per germline (reference sequence). The V end lost 4 bases, the J end lost 4 bases, and 11 bases lay between the germline ends. The variable domain in full, completed from reference TRBV3-1 and TRBJ1-3, reads DTAVSQTPKYLVTQMGNDKSIKCEQNLGHDTMYWYKQDSKKFLKIMFSYNNKELIINETVPNRFSPKSPDKAHLNLHINSLELGDSAVYFCASSRRSLGNTIYFGEGSWLTVV.

CDR3 sequence reads: CASSKRREQETQYF. The CDR3 nucleotides read TGTGCCAGCAGTAAGCGACGGGAACAAGAGACCCAGTACTTC. This chain links TRBV27 with TRBJ2-5, with a weak D call TRBD2 (5 bases). Germline V gene data show CDR1 as MNHEY and CDR2 as SMNVEV (reference sequence). V was clipped by 5 bases and J by 2 bases, with 12 bases between them. The CDR3 covers 14 residues.

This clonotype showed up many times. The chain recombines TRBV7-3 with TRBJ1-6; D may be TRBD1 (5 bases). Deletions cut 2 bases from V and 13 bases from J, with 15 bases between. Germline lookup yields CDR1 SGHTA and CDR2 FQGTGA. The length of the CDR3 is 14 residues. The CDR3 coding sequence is TGTGCCAGCAGCTTACGAGGGGAAGGAAGCCCCCTCCACTTT. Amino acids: CASSLRGEGSPLHF.

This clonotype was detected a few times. The chain's CDR3 is CASKSGAPNEKLFF. Written as DNA, the CDR3 is TGTGCCAGCAAATCAGGGGCCCCGAATGAAAAACTGTTTTTT. V is TRBV5-5 and J is TRBJ1-4, with D maybe TRBD1 (6 bases). V was shortened by 6 bases and J by 5 bases, with 14 bases between the two germline ends. Germline V CDR1 and CDR2: SGHKS, YYEKEE (reference sequence). The CDR3 spans 14 residues.